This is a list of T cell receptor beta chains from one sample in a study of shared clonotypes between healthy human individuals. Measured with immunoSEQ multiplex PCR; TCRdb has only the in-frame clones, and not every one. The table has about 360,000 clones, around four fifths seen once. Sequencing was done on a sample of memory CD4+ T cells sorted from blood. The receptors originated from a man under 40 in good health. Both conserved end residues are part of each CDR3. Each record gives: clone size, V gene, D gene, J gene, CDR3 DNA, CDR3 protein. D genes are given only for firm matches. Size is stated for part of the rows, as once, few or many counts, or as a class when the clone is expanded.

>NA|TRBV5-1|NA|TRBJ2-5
TGCGCCAGCAGCTTGGGACAGCTCCGAGAGACCCAGTACTTC
CASSLGQLRETQYF
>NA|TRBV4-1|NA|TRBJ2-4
TGCGCCAGCAGCCAAGATCGAGGGGCGTTAGCCAAAAACATTCAGTACTTC
CASSQDRGALAKNIQYF
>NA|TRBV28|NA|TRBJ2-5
TGTGCCAGCAGTTTCTATTGGCAGGAGGAAGAGACCCAGTACTTC
CASSFYWQEEETQYF
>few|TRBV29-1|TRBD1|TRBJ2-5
TGCAGCGTTCTGACAGGGCAAGAGACCCAGTACTTC
CSVLTGQETQYF
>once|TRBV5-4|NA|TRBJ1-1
TGTGCCAGCAGCTTGGTTGTTACAGGGAACACTGAAGCTTTCTTT
CASSLVVTGNTEAFF
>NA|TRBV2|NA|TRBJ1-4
TGTGCCAGCACCGAGAGGAACAATCCGGGACTGTATGAAAAACTGTTTTTT
CASTERNNPGLYEKLFF
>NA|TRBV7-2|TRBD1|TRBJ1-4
TGTGCCAGCAGCTCAACCGGGACAGGGCCCACAACTAATGAAAAACTGTTTTTT
CASSSTGTGPTTNEKLFF
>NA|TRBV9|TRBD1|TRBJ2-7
TGTGCCAGCGCCGCTAGACAGGGACCTTCCTACGAGCAGTACTTC
CASAARQGPSYEQYF
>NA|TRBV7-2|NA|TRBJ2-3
TGTGCCAGCAGCTTATATCCCTCAGATACGCAGTATTTT
CASSLYPSDTQYF
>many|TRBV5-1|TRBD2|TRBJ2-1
TGCGCCAGCAGGTCGGGGACTAGCGGACTCAATGAGCAGTTCTTC
CASRSGTSGLNEQFF
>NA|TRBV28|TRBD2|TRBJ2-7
TGTGCCAGCAGTTTGGGACTAGCGGGAGCCTACGAGCAGTACTTC
CASSLGLAGAYEQYF
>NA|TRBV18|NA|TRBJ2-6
TGTGCCAGCTCCGACCTATTATCTGGGGCCAACGTCCTGACTTTC
CASSDLLSGANVLTF
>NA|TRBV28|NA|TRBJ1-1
TGTGCCAGCAACGGTAACACTGAAGCTTTCTTT
CASNGNTEAFF
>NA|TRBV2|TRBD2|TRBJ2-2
TGTGCCAGCAGGATGGCGGGGGGCACCGGGGAGCTGTTTTTT
CASRMAGGTGELFF
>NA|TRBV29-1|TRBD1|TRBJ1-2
TGCAGCGTTAGGGACAGGGGATTCGATGGCTACACCTTC
CSVRDRGFDGYTF
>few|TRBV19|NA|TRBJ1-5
TGTGCCAGTAGTGTCGACGGTGGAGGCTTTCAGCCCCAGCATTTT
CASSVDGGGFQPQHF
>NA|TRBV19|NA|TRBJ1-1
TGTGCCAGTAGTCAGGGAGCCTCGAACACTGAAGCTTTCTTT
CASSQGASNTEAFF
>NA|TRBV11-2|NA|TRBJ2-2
TGTGCCAGCACCGGAGGGGACGGCGGGGAGCTGTTTTTT
CASTGGDGGELFF
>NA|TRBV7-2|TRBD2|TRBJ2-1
TGTGCCAGCAGCTTAGCAGGGACTAGCGGGCAGAATGAGCAGTTCTTC
CASSLAGTSGQNEQFF
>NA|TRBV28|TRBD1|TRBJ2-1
TGTGCCAGCAGTTCCTACGTGGGGACAGGGCTCCGCGAGCAGTTCTTC
CASSSYVGTGLREQFF
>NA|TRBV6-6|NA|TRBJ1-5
TGTGCCAGCAGTTACTCTGCTTCAGGGGTTCAGCCCCAGCATTTT
CASSYSASGVQPQHF
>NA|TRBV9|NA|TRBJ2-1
TGTGCCAGCAGCCCCCTGGGGTGGGAGGCCCCCAATGAGCAGTTCTTC
CASSPLGWEAPNEQFF
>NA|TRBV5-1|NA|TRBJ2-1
TGCGCCAGCAGCTCCGATCCGGTGAGGGATGAGCAGTTCTTC
CASSSDPVRDEQFF
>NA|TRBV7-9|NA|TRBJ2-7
TGTGCCAGCAGCTTATCCCCCGGCGAGCAGTACTTC
CASSLSPGEQYF
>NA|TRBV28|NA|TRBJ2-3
TGTGCCACCTCGTTTCTGGGGGCCCCATTGTCAGATACGCAGTATTTT
CATSFLGAPLSDTQYF
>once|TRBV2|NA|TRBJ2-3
TGTGCCAGCAGGCTAGGATTCTTAAGCACAGATACGCAGTATTTT
CASRLGFLSTDTQYF
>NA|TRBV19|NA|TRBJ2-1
TGTGCCAGTAGTATGATTTCCGGGGGTGAGGAGTTCTTC
CASSMISGGEEFF
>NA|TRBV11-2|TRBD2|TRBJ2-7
TGTGCCAGCAGCTACCTGCCACCGGGACTAGCGGGAGAAGGGCGCTACTTC
CASSYLPPGLAGEGRYF
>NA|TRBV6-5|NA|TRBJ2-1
TGTGCCAGCAGTGGGTTTGGTCGACTTGAGCAGTTCTTC
CASSGFGRLEQFF
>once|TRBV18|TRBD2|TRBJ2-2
TGTGCCAGCTCCCCCAGCGGGAGACGGGTCGCGGAGCTGTTTTTT
CASSPSGRRVAELFF
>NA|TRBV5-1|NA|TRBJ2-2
TGCGCCAGCAGCCCGGGTTTCGGCCAGGGTTTGAACACCGGGGAGCTGTTTTTT
CASSPGFGQGLNTGELFF
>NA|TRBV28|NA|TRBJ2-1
TGTGCCAGCAGGACAGCCTACAATGAGCAGTTCTTC
CASRTAYNEQFF
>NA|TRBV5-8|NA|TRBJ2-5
TGTGCCAGCAGCTGGGGGGGCAGAAGAGGAGAGACCCAGTACTTC
CASSWGGRRGETQYF
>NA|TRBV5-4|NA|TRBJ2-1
TGTGCCAGCAGCATAGTAGGGGGGGACGAGCAGTTCTTC
CASSIVGGDEQFF
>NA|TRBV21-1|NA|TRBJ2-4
TGTGCCAGCAGCAAACGGGACAAGCCTATCCTAGCCAAAAACATTCAGTACTTC
CASSKRDKPILAKNIQYF
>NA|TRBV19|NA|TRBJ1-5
TGTGCCAGTAGCCTCCGGGAACAGGGTCTGCCCCAGCATTTT
CASSLREQGLPQHF
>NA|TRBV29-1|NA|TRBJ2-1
TGCAGCGTCCTAGGGGGGAGCTATGCCAATGAGCAGTTCTTC
CSVLGGSYANEQFF
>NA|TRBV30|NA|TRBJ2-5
TGTGCCTGGAGTGTAAGGAGGCAAGAGACCCAGTACTTC
CAWSVRRQETQYF
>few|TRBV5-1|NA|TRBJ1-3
TGCGCCAGCAGCGCCGACAGCTCTGGAAACACCATATATTTT
CASSADSSGNTIYF
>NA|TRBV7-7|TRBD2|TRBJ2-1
TGTGCTAGCAGCCAGGACCGGGGGGATGAGCAGTTCTTC
CASSQDRGDEQFF
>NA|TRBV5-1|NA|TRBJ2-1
TGCGCCAGCAGCTCGTATGTGGGAGTCTACAATGAGCAGTTCTTC
CASSSYVGVYNEQFF
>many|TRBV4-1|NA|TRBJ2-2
TGCGCCAGCAGCCAAGAACGTGGGATCGGGGAGCTGTTTTTT
CASSQERGIGELFF
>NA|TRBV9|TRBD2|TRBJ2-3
TGTGCCAGCAGCTCAGGACTAGCCCCAGATACGCAGTATTTT
CASSSGLAPDTQYF
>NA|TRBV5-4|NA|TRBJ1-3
TGTGCCAGCAGCACCGGGACGGCTAACTCTGGAAACACCATATATTTT
CASSTGTANSGNTIYF
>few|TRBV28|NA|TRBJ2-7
TGTGCCAGCACCTATACAGGTGTCCAGGGGTTGAATGAGCAGTACTTC
CASTYTGVQGLNEQYF
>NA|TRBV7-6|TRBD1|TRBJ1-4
TGTGCCAGCAGCTTAGAGCAGGGGGGAAAACTGTTTTTT
CASSLEQGGKLFF
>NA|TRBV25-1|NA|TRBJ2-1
TGTGCCAGCAACGACCATGACAATGAGCAGTTCTTC
CASNDHDNEQFF
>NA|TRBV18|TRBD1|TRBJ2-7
TGTGCCAGCTCACCAGTACCCGGGACAGGGGTAAACGAGCAGTACTTC
CASSPVPGTGVNEQYF
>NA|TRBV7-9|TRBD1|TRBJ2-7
TGTGCCAGCAGCCTCTTTATCGACAGGGTAGTCAACCACGAGCAGTACTTC
CASSLFIDRVVNHEQYF
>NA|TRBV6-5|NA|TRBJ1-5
TGTGCCAGCAGTTATGCCCAGAGCAATCAGCCCCAGCATTTT
CASSYAQSNQPQHF
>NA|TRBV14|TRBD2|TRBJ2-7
TGTGCCAGCACACTCCTCTGGGTGCTAGCGGGAGGGAGGGCCTACGAGCAGTACTTC
CASTLLWVLAGGRAYEQYF
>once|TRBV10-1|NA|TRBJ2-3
TGCGCCACCGGTGTCACCCGGGATACGCAGTATTTT
CATGVTRDTQYF
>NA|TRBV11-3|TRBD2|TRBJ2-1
TGTGCCAGCAGCACAACTAGCGGGAGGGCCTACAATGAGCAGTTCTTC
CASSTTSGRAYNEQFF